A single sample gave rise to the 22 T cell receptor beta chains below, sequenced in a study of T cell changes during pregnancy in multiple sclerosis. This table comes from immunoSEQ multiplex PCR, and its TCRdb copy is limited to in-frame clones, with some not included. Of 45,000 or so clones in the sample, more than 75% were seen once. Here the sequenced sample was CD8+ T cells from peripheral blood mononuclear cells, taken after pregnancy. The origin of the receptors is a female donor in good health, enrolled as a control in a pregnancy study.

The gene calls are TRBV5-5 and TRBJ2-1, with 14 bases identical to TRBD2. CDR3 size: 18 residues. Per germline, CDR1 SGHKS and CDR2 YYEKEE (reference sequence). V was pared by 1 base and J by 4 bases, with 7 bases of the junction left unmatched. CDR3 sequence: CASSLTGLAGALYNEQFF. The DNA of the CDR3 is TGTGCCAGCAGCTTGACGGGACTAGCGGGGGCATTATACAATGAGCAGTTCTTC.

V usage is TRBV2 and J usage is TRBJ2-7, with a tentative D call TRBD1 (5 bases). The CDR3 totals 13 residues. The V end was cut by 4 bases, the J end by 4 bases, with 11 bases between. The V gene's germline CDR1 is SNHLY and CDR2 FYNNEI. CDR3 bases: TGTGCCAGCAGTGCAGGGTTGAATTACGAGCAGTACTTC. Protein: CASSAGLNYEQYF.

The chain uses TRBV6-5 and TRBJ2-5; TRBD2 might be the D (5 bases). This CDR3 has 14 residues. The ends were cut back, 6 bases at V and 6 bases at J, with 17 bases in the middle. Germline V gene lookup returns CDR1 MNHEY and CDR2 SVGAGI. CDR3 protein: CASRSRGLGKTQYF. CDR3 DNA: TGTGCCAGCAGGTCTCGGGGTTTGGGGAAGACCCAGTACTTC.

The chain recombines TRBV9 with TRBJ2-5, with D perhaps TRBD1 (6 bases). The CDR3 extends over 14 amino acids. Trimming left V 2 bases short and J 2 bases short, with 10 bases between. In germline, CDR1 is SGDLS, CDR2 YYNGEE. The CDR3 DNA sequence: TGTGCCAGCAGCGTGGGAGACAGGCAAGAGACCCAGTACTTC. It encodes CASSVGDRQETQYF.

This clone was counted a single time. The chain uses TRBV4-3 and TRBJ1-2; tentative D call: TRBD1 (6 bases). In germline, CDR1 is LGHNA, CDR2 YSLEER. The ends were cut back, 1 base at V and 3 bases at J, with 21 bases in the middle. The CDR3 sequence is 18 residues long. The CDR3 protein is CASSQVGYRDPFYYGYTF. In DNA form, the CDR3 reads TGCGCCAGCAGCCAAGTCGGGTACAGGGACCCATTCTACTATGGCTACACCTTC.

The table lists this clone with a count of one. The chain is built from TRBV27 and TRBJ2-1; 9 bases align to TRBD1. V was pared by 3 bases and J by 3 bases, with 6 bases of the junction left unmatched. Per germline, CDR1 MNHEY and CDR2 SMNVEV (reference sequence). The CDR3 extends over 16 amino acids. The CDR3 DNA reads as TGTGCCAGCAGTTTTGGGGGACAGGGTTTCTACAATGAGCAGTTCTTC. It specifies CASSFGGQGFYNEQFF.

The rearrangement joins TRBV29-1 to TRBJ2-5; possible D gene TRBD2, 6 bases. The CDR3 runs to 12 residues. Per germline, CDR1 SQVTM and CDR2 ANQGSEA. Trimming left V 6 bases short and J 5 bases short, with 13 bases between. The CDR3 region is CSVVEGRETQYF. In nucleotides, the CDR3 is TGCAGCGTAGTTGAGGGGAGGGAGACCCAGTACTTC.

The chain uses TRBV5-8 and TRBJ2-7; TRBD1 is a possible D gene (5 bases). Trimming took off 4 bases at V and 2 bases at J, with 10 bases between the two ends. The germline gives CDR1 SGHTS, CDR2 YDEGEE. The CDR3 spans 13 residues. The DNA for the CDR3 is TGTGCCAGCAGCGCCACAGGTCCCTACGAGCAGTACTTC. Translating it yields CASSATGPYEQYF.

Note on this clone: Mismatch with germline at one junction end may stem from a read error. This rearrangement joins TRBV7-7 to TRBJ2-3; D uncertain. Per the germline V gene, CDR1 is SSHAT and CDR2 is FNYEAQ (reference sequence). This CDR3 has 12 amino acids. CDR3 sequence (DNA): TGTGCTAGCAGCTTAGCAAGTGGCACGCAGTATTTT. It specifies CASSLASGTQYF.

This clone has a handful of counts. The chain employs TRBV19 and TRBJ1-3; 8 bases agree with TRBD1. Germline V gene lookup returns CDR1 LNHDA and CDR2 SQIVND (reference sequence). The CDR3 covers 17 residues. The ends lost 6 bases at V and 3 bases at J; junction bases unmatched: 13. This chain's CDR3 is CASRRRGQEGLGNTIYF. CDR3 nucleotides: TGTGCCAGTAGACGGAGGGGACAGGAAGGACTTGGAAACACCATATATTTT.

The chain links TRBV7-3 to TRBJ2-1; D is unclear. Germline CDR1 and CDR2: SGHTA and FQGTGA. Trimming took 2 bases from V and 3 from J, leaving 11 bases between them. This CDR3 has 15 residues. The CDR3 region is CASSLEPGFYNEQFF. DNA of the CDR3: TGTGCCAGCAGCTTAGAACCAGGCTTCTACAATGAGCAGTTCTTC.

The chain has TRBV29-1 and TRBJ2-1; 11 nucleotides line up with TRBD1. Germline assignment: CDR1 SQVTM and CDR2 ANQGSEA. The CDR3 loop spans 13 amino acids. V lost 8 bases, J lost 4 bases, and 4 bases stayed unmatched. As DNA, the CDR3 is TGCAGCACCGGGACAGGGGGTTACAATGAGCAGTTCTTC. Its translation: CSTGTGGYNEQFF.

J is TRBJ1-2 and V is TRBV27; TRBD1 aligns across 11 bases. Looked up from germline, CDR1 is MNHEY and CDR2 is SMNVEV (reference sequence). V was pared by 4 bases and J by 4 bases, with 17 bases of the junction left unmatched. This CDR3 is built from 19 residues. The CDR3 is CASSSGHEGTGTGGYGYTF. The CDR3 DNA sequence: TGTGCCAGCAGTTCCGGGCACGAGGGAACCGGGACAGGGGGCTATGGCTACACCTTC.

The rearrangement links TRBV6-5 to TRBJ1-2, with a tentative D call TRBD1 (5 bases). Germline V gene lookup returns CDR1 MNHEY and CDR2 SVGAGI. Trimming stripped 9 bases from V and 4 bases from J, with 9 bases between. This CDR3 is built from 11 residues. The CDR3 coding sequence is TGTGCCAGGGACACAGTCTATGGCTACACCTTC. Protein sequence: CARDTVYGYTF.

The V call is TRBV7-9, the J call TRBJ1-2, with D possibly matching TRBD1 (6 bases). Germline V gene sequence: CDR1 SEHNR, CDR2 FQNEAQ (reference sequence). V shed 1 base and J shed 0 bases, with 9 bases lying between them. The CDR3 contains 15 residues. The CDR3 DNA reads as TGTGCCAGCAGCTTAGGGGCAGGGGCTAACTATGGCTACACCTTC. Translating gives CASSLGAGANYGYTF.

This clone was seen once. This chain links TRBV11-2 with TRBJ2-3; 10 bases fit TRBD2. The V segment lost 5 bases and the J segment 6 bases; nucleotides outside the gene matches: 8. The CDR3 spans 15 residues. From germline, CDR1 is SGHAT and CDR2 FQNNGV. CDR3 protein: CASSTQRGGLDTQYF. CDR3 DNA sequence: TGTGCCAGCAGCACCCAGCGGGGGGGCCTGGATACGCAGTATTTT. Full variable domain (outside the CDR3, taken from reference TRBV11-2 and TRBJ2-3): EAGVAQSPRYKIIEKRQSVAFWCNPISGHATLYWYQQILGQGPKLLIQFQNNGVVDDSQLPKDRFSAERLKGVDSTLKIQPAKLEDSAVYLCASSTQRGGLDTQYFGPGTRLTVL.

The chain has TRBV6-5 and TRBJ2-7, with D uncertain. The CDR3 spans 14 residues. Germline loops: CDR1 MNHEY, CDR2 SVGAGI. V lost 4 bases and J lost 1, with 11 bases in between. CDR3 sequence (DNA): TGTGCCAGCAGTTTGGCAGGCCGGTCCTACGAGCAGTACTTC. Amino acid sequence: CASSLAGRSYEQYF.

This rearrangement joins TRBV7-9 to TRBJ2-7; D unclear. This CDR3 region has 15 residues. The germline V gene has CDR1 SEHNR and CDR2 FQNEAQ (reference sequence). The germline V and J ends were trimmed by 5 bases and 0 bases, with 14 bases remaining between them. The CDR3 DNA sequence: TGTGCCAGCAGCGACGTACAGAAAAGCTCCTACGAGCAGTACTTC. Its translation: CASSDVQKSSYEQYF.

This clone has a single count. The chain employs TRBV5-8 and TRBJ1-2; D is unresolved. The CDR3 length is 15 residues. Trimming stripped 1 base from V and 5 bases from J, with 15 bases between. CDR1 SGHTS and CDR2 YDEGEE come from the germline V gene. CDR3 amino acids: CASSLRLIGLYGYTF. The DNA for the CDR3 is TGTGCCAGCAGCTTGCGATTGATCGGTCTGTATGGCTACACCTTC.

The CDR3 is CASSGRGYEQYF. In nucleotides, the CDR3 is TGTGCCAGCAGTGGCAGAGGCTACGAGCAGTACTTC. V usage is TRBV2 and J usage is TRBJ2-7; D is unresolved. Per the germline V gene, CDR1 is SNHLY and CDR2 is FYNNEI. Trimming cost V 4 bases and J 3 bases, with 7 bases left between them. The CDR3 consists of 12 residues.

The chain carries TRBV20-1 and TRBJ2-5, with a possible D match to TRBD2 (6 bases). Trimming pared 8 bases from V and 5 bases from J, leaving 12 bases between. The CDR3 contains 11 residues. The germline V gene has CDR1 DFQATT and CDR2 SNEGSKA (reference sequence). CDR3 nucleotides: TGCAGTTGGGGCGGGGCTGAGACCCAGTACTTC. It codes for CSWGGAETQYF.

The rearrangement uses TRBV4-2 and TRBJ2-3; 8 nucleotides agree with TRBD1. Germline trimming cut 4 bases from V and 0 bases from J; bases unmatched to any gene: 3. The CDR3 has 15 amino acids. In germline, CDR1 is LGHNA, CDR2 YNFKEQ. CDR3 DNA: TGTGCCAGCAGCCCCCGGGACAGGAGCACAGATACGCAGTATTTT. It yields the protein CASSPRDRSTDTQYF.